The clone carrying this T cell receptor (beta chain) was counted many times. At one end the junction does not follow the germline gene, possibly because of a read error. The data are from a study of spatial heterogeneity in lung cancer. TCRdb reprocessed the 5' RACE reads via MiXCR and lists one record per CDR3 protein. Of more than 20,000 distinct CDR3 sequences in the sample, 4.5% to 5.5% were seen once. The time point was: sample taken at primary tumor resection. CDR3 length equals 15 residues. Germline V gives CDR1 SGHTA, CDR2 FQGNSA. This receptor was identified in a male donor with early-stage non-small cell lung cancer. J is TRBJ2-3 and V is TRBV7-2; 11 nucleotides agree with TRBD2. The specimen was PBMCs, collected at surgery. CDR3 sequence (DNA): TGTGCCAGCAGCCTAGCGGGAGGTCCAACAGATACGCAGTATTTT. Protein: CASSLAGGPTDTQYF. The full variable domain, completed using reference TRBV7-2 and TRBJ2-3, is GAGVSQSPSNKVTEKGKDVELRCDPISGHTALYWYRQSLGQGLEFLIYFQGNSAPDKSGLPSDRFSAERTGGSVSTLTIQRTQQEDSAVYLCASSLAGGPTDTQYFGPGTRLTVL.